This TCR beta chain was documented in a study of blood T cells in healthy people across ages. Study-wide results and caveats: No one knew whether donors had CMV, which possibly confounded expanded clonotype changes. The study found more naive CD4+ cells and higher diversity in long-lived than aged donors.

In terms of origin and age, donors were healthy Caucasian individuals from Russia aged about 6 to 90. Then a second PCR, running about 6 to 12 cycles, was carried out with a sample-barcoded 5' primer and a J-beta primer mix. CDR3-containing paired-end reads numbered at least 2.5 million in each sample. TCRdb reprocessed the 5' RACE reads with MiXCR, giving one entry per CDR3 protein. The profile covers some 1.5 million distinct CDR3 sequences, with roughly 28% appearing a single time and about 8% taken by the ten largest. This clonotype was detected a few times. Antigen: not known. Germline CDR1 SQVTM, CDR2 ANQGSEA. The J segment lost 5 bases and the V segment lost 7 bases, leaving 4 bases of the junction unmatched. The CDR3 covers 12 residues.

This TCR came from a woman aged 25 to 39 in good health. V is TRBV29-1 and J is TRBJ2-5, with TRBD1 identical over 10 bases. Sequencing used blood. CDR3 loop: CSGGQGSETQYF. Written as DNA, the CDR3 is TGCAGCGGGGGACAGGGGTCGGAGACCCAGTACTTC. Full variable domain (outside the CDR3, taken from reference TRBV29-1 and TRBJ2-5): SAVISQKPSRDICQRGTSLTIQCQVDSQVTMMFWYRQQPGQSLTLIATANQGSEATYESGFVIDKFPISRPNLTFSTLTVSNMSPEDSSIYLCSGGQGSETQYFGPGTRLLVL.